The 30 T cell receptor beta chains presented below share a single source sample, sequenced in a study of shared clonotypes between healthy human individuals. Repertoires were generated with immunoSEQ multiplex PCR, while TCRdb's copy carries only in-frame clones and drops some. The table records approximately 530,000 clones, less than 96% of them present only once. The specimen was naive CD4+ T cells sorted from blood. The subset: CD45RA+ positively selected. The receptor source for this set is a woman in her 30s in good health.

J is TRBJ2-7 and V is TRBV19, with 8 bases that match TRBD2. The CDR3 has 13 residues. Germline assignment: CDR1 LNHDA and CDR2 SQIVND (reference sequence). The trim removed 1 base at V and 5 bases at J, leaving 1 base unmatched. The CDR3 DNA reads as TGTGCCAGTAGTATAGGGACTAGCAACGAGCAGTACTTC. Translation: CASSIGTSNEQYF.

The rearrangement uses TRBV18 and TRBJ2-5; 13 nucleotides line up with TRBD2. Germline assignment: CDR1 KGHSH and CDR2 LQKENI. Germline trimming cut 4 bases from V and 4 bases from J; bases unmatched to any gene: 0. CDR3 size: 14 residues. The CDR3 nucleotides read TGTGCCAGCTCACGACTAGCGGGAGGAGAGACCCAGTACTTC. It encodes CASSRLAGGETQYF.

J is TRBJ2-5 and V is TRBV2; 7 nucleotides agree with TRBD1. CDR1 is SNHLY, CDR2 FYNNEI, per germline. V shed 4 bases, J shed 6 bases, and the junction held 11 bases outside the gene matches. The CDR3 has 15 amino acids. The CDR3 DNA reads TGTGCCAGCAGTGGCGGGTTACAGGGGAAACAGACCCAGTACTTC. Translated: CASSGGLQGKQTQYF.

This clone was observed once. The chain has TRBV2 and TRBJ2-7; TRBD2 is a possible D gene (6 bases). The V gene lost 7 bases and the J gene lost 4 bases, with 23 bases spanning the gap. Germline assignment: CDR1 SNHLY and CDR2 FYNNEI. The CDR3 runs to 16 residues. As DNA, the CDR3 is TGTGCCAGCACCAACTACGGGGGACGGACATTATACGAGCAGTACTTC. Amino acid sequence: CASTNYGGRTLYEQYF.

V is TRBV28 and J is TRBJ1-4; possible D gene TRBD1, 5 bases. This CDR3 region has 13 residues. V lost 2 bases and J lost 7, with 8 bases in between. Germline assignment: CDR1 MDHEN and CDR2 SYDVKM. CDR3 loop: CASSLGAGEKLFF. Here the CDR3 DNA reads TGTGCCAGCAGTTTAGGGGCGGGTGAAAAACTGTTTTTT.

The rearrangement uses TRBV28 and TRBJ2-5; D tentatively fits TRBD1 or TRBD2 (5 bases each). The ends were cut back, 8 bases at V and 3 bases at J, with 13 bases in the middle. Germline CDR1 reads MDHEN; CDR2 reads SYDVKM. The CDR3 has 13 residues. In nucleotides, the CDR3 is TGTGCCAGCGGGACCGGCAGGGAAGAGACCCAGTACTTC. Its protein product is CASGTGREETQYF.

The chain uses TRBV25-1 and TRBJ2-7, with 8 bases matching TRBD1. The CDR3 is 15 residues long. Germline V gene sequence: CDR1 MGHDK, CDR2 SYGVNS. The J segment lost 5 bases and the V segment lost 3 bases, leaving 9 bases of the junction unmatched. Written as DNA, the CDR3 is TGTGCCAGCAGTGACCCCGGGACAGGTGGCCACGAGCAGTACTTC. As protein: CASSDPGTGGHEQYF.

In DNA form, the CDR3 reads TGCGCCAGCAGCACAGCCGGGGGGTTTGGAGAAAAACTGTTTTTT. Protein sequence: CASSTAGGFGEKLFF. The chain joins TRBV4-1 to TRBJ1-4; a weak D match, TRBD1 (5 bases). V lost 5 bases and J lost 8, with 18 bases in between. Germline CDR1 MGHRA, CDR2 YSYEKL. CDR3 length: 15 amino acids.

The chain carries TRBV4-1 and TRBJ2-5; D perhaps matches TRBD1 (6 bases). The DNA matches TRBJ2-7 better at its end, which makes the J call doubtful. The CDR3 spans 13 residues. CDR1 MGHRA and CDR2 YSYEKL come from the germline V gene. This CDR3 is CASSPDRPYEQYF. The CDR3 DNA reads as TGCGCCAGCAGCCCCGACAGGCCCTACGAGCAGTACTTC.

The chain links TRBV11-2 to TRBJ2-7; maybe TRBD2 (5 bases). CDR1 and CDR2 from the germline V gene are SGHAT and FQNNGV. The CDR3 loop spans 14 amino acids. V gave up 7 bases and J gave up 0 bases, with 13 bases separating them. CDR3 protein: CASTTDYSSYEQYF. CDR3 sequence (DNA): TGTGCCAGCACTACCGACTATTCCTCCTACGAGCAGTACTTC.

The chain employs TRBV18 and TRBJ2-6, with 9 bases fitting TRBD1. The CDR3 extends over 17 amino acids. Germline V lookup: CDR1 KGHSH, CDR2 LQKENI. Unmatched junction bases numbered 6, after V lost 2 bases and J lost 4 bases. CDR3 sequence (DNA): TGTGCCAGCTCACCAAAACAGGGGGCGGAGGGGGCCAACGTCCTGACTTTC. Protein: CASSPKQGAEGANVLTF.

This clone was seen only once. The V call is TRBV5-1, the J call TRBJ1-2; 12 bases match TRBD1. CDR1 and CDR2 from the germline V gene are SGHRS and YFSETQ. This CDR3 has 14 amino acids. The ends lost 3 bases at V and 7 bases at J; junction bases unmatched: 4. CDR3 in DNA: TGCGCCAGCAGCTCCGGGACAGGGGGCTCTGGCTACACCTTC. This translates into CASSSGTGGSGYTF.

The genes are TRBV28 and TRBJ1-5; TRBD1 might be the D (5 bases). This CDR3 comprises 17 residues. Germline V CDR1 and CDR2: MDHEN, SYDVKM. V was clipped by 6 bases and J by 2 bases, with 20 bases between them. The chain's CDR3 is CASSPYLGREGNQPQHF. The CDR3, as DNA: TGTGCCAGCAGCCCCTATTTGGGCAGGGAGGGCAATCAGCCCCAGCATTTT.

J is TRBJ1-1 and V is TRBV19, with D maybe TRBD1 (5 bases). CDR1 and CDR2 (germline): LNHDA, SQIVND (reference sequence). V was shortened by 3 bases and J by 0 bases, with 17 bases between the two germline ends. The CDR3 runs 17 residues. The CDR3 sequence: CASSIGSGSFMNTEAFF. In nucleotides, the CDR3 is TGTGCCAGTAGTATCGGCTCAGGGTCTTTTATGAACACTGAAGCTTTCTTT.

The chain has TRBV28 and TRBJ2-7; TRBD2 is a possible D gene (5 bases). The CDR3 has 15 amino acids. The ends were cut back, 5 bases at V and 2 bases at J, with 16 bases in the middle. Germline values: CDR1 MDHEN, CDR2 SYDVKM. This CDR3 is CASSPGGGIPYEQYF. CDR3 in DNA: TGTGCCAGCAGTCCAGGAGGTGGGATCCCCTACGAGCAGTACTTC.

The genes are TRBV27 and TRBJ2-2; the D gene is possibly TRBD1 (6 bases). The V gene's germline CDR1 is MNHEY and CDR2 SMNVEV (reference sequence). Trimming took 5 bases from V and 0 from J, leaving 16 bases between them. The CDR3 loop spans 17 amino acids. CDR3 sequence: CASSLFMGAANTGELFF. The DNA of the CDR3 is TGTGCCAGCAGTCTTTTTATGGGGGCGGCGAACACCGGGGAGCTGTTTTTT.

This clone occurred once. The chain recombines TRBV11-2 with TRBJ2-2, with D tentatively TRBD2 (7 bases). CDR3 length: 15 amino acids. Germline values: CDR1 SGHAT, CDR2 FQNNGV. V was cut by 8 bases and J by 6 bases, with 19 bases left in between. This CDR3 is CASSGRGSVPGELFF. In nucleotides, the CDR3 is TGTGCCAGCTCGGGGAGGGGGTCGGTTCCCGGGGAGCTGTTTTTT.

V is TRBV11-2 and J is TRBJ2-3; 10 positions match TRBD2. From germline, CDR1 is SGHAT and CDR2 FQNNGV. The CDR3 is made up of 18 amino acids. The V segment lost 1 base and the J segment 3 bases; nucleotides outside the gene matches: 10. The CDR3 reads CASSLAWLAGDATDTQYF. The DNA of the CDR3 is TGTGCCAGCAGCTTAGCGTGGCTAGCGGGAGACGCGACAGATACGCAGTATTTT. The whole variable domain, filled in from reference TRBV11-2 and TRBJ2-3, reads EAGVAQSPRYKIIEKRQSVAFWCNPISGHATLYWYQQILGQGPKLLIQFQNNGVVDDSQLPKDRFSAERLKGVDSTLKIQPAKLEDSAVYLCASSLAWLAGDATDTQYFGPGTRLTVL.

The chain carries TRBV5-6 and TRBJ1-2; the D gene is possibly TRBD1 (5 bases). Trimming removed 0 bases at V and 2 bases at J, with 8 bases between. The CDR3 extends over 14 amino acids. Germline CDR1 and CDR2: SGHDT and YYEEEE. The CDR3 is CASSLGQRNYGYTF. As DNA, the CDR3 is TGTGCCAGCAGCTTGGGACAGAGAAACTATGGCTACACCTTC.

This clone appeared once. The rearrangement joins TRBV10-1 to TRBJ2-2; TRBD2 agrees at 8 bases. The CDR3 spans 14 residues. Germline V gene lookup returns CDR1 WNHNN and CDR2 SYGVQD (reference sequence). J was trimmed by 2 bases and V by 6 bases; bases with no gene match: 2. The CDR3 region is CASRTSANTGELFF. The CDR3 region has the DNA TGCGCCAGCAGGACTAGCGCCAACACCGGGGAGCTGTTTTTT.

This sequence joins TRBV5-1 and TRBJ2-3; possibly TRBD1 for D (5 bases). This CDR3 comprises 15 residues. V lost 5 bases and J 5 bases, leaving 18 bases between the germline ends. Per germline, CDR1 SGHRS and CDR2 YFSETQ. Here the CDR3 DNA reads TGCGCCAGCAGACAAATCGGATCAGGGTTAGATACGCAGTATTTT. Translated: CASRQIGSGLDTQYF.

The V gene is TRBV1, the J gene TRBJ1-2; TRBD1, the table's D call, lacks a check against the DNA. TRBV1 is a listed pseudogene. The CDR3 spans 16 residues. The CDR3: CTSSTLQDRDNYGYTF. The CDR3, as DNA: TGCACCAGCAGCACCCTCCAAGACAGGGACAACTATGGCTACACCTTC.

The chain carries TRBV6-1 and TRBJ2-3; TRBD1 or TRBD2 may be the D gene (5 bases each). The CDR3 has 15 amino acids. CDR1 is MNHNS, CDR2 SASEGT, per germline. Deletions cut 6 bases from V and 4 bases from J, with 17 bases between. CDR3 residues: CASRKTGTIPDTQYF. As DNA, the CDR3 is TGTGCCAGCAGGAAGACCGGGACGATTCCAGATACGCAGTATTTT.

V is TRBV19 and J is TRBJ1-5, with 8 bases lining up with TRBD1. From germline, CDR1 is LNHDA and CDR2 SQIVND (reference sequence). The CDR3 has 15 amino acids. V shed 7 bases and J 6 bases; nucleotides not matched to a gene: 11. In DNA, the CDR3 is TGTGCCAGTACCCTAGTACAGGGGGGCGGTCAGCCCCAGCATTTT. It specifies CASTLVQGGGQPQHF.

The chain recombines TRBV28 with TRBJ2-7; D is undetermined. V was trimmed by 8 bases and J by 0 bases, leaving 11 bases between them. This CDR3 is built from 13 residues. Germline V CDR1 and CDR2: MDHEN, SYDVKM. CDR3: CASGDLRSYEQYF. CDR3 nucleotide sequence: TGTGCCAGCGGGGATCTACGCTCCTACGAGCAGTACTTC.

The V gene is TRBV7-9, the J gene TRBJ2-4; maybe TRBD2 (5 bases). Trimming removed 4 bases at V and 1 base at J, with 8 bases between. Germline V CDR1 and CDR2: SEHNR, FQNEAQ (reference sequence). The CDR3 consists of 14 residues. CDR3 in amino acids: CASSSPSAKNIQYF. CDR3 sequence (DNA): TGTGCCAGCAGCTCCCCTAGCGCCAAAAACATTCAGTACTTC.

As regards this clone: One end of the junction varies from germline; a read error may be responsible. The rearrangement joins TRBV5-1 to TRBJ2-3, with TRBD2 identical over 7 bases. CDR1 and CDR2 from the germline V gene are SGHRS and YFSETQ. The CDR3 has 15 amino acids. Here the CDR3 reads CASRLAGVIADTQYF. CDR3 nucleotide sequence: TGCGCCAGCAGATTGGCGGGAGTTATCGCAGATACGCAGTATTTT.

This clone was recorded only once. CDR3: CASSRTVGVEQYF. As DNA, the CDR3 is TGTGCCAGCAGCCGAACTGTGGGGGTCGAGCAGTACTTC. The chain links TRBV11-1 to TRBJ2-7; perhaps D is TRBD1 or TRBD2 (5 bases each). CDR3 length: 13 amino acids. Trimming stripped 5 bases from V and 6 bases from J, with 14 bases between. Germline V gives CDR1 SGHAT, CDR2 FQDESV (reference sequence).

The chain employs TRBV6-5 and TRBJ2-7; no definite D call. Germline loops: CDR1 MNHEY, CDR2 SVGAGI. CDR3 length: 14 residues. Trimming shortened V by 2 bases and J by 4 bases, and 12 bases separated the two germline ends. CDR3 residues: CASSYRQDFYEQYF. For the CDR3, the DNA is TGTGCCAGCAGTTACCGGCAGGATTTTTACGAGCAGTACTTC.

About this clone: Other nucleotide sequences from this sample produce the same CDR3. This rearrangement joins TRBV6-5 to TRBJ2-1, with D unclear. Trimming cost V 8 bases and J 0 bases, with 11 bases left between them. Germline CDR1 and CDR2: MNHEY and SVGAGI. This CDR3 spans 14 amino acids. CDR3 residues: CASSYVSSYNEQFF. The CDR3, as DNA: TGTGCCAGCTCCTACGTGAGCTCCTACAATGAGCAGTTCTTC.